This TCR beta chain was observed in a study of blood T cells in healthy people across ages (dated by TCRdb to the mid-2010s). As for the study more broadly: In model experiments, roughly one uniquely barcoded TCR beta cDNA molecule per two T cells was captured by template switching. The donors were divided into four age groups: young (average around 16 years), middle-aged (roughly 42), aged (approximately 59) and long-lived (roughly 82). Using the same blood draw, the study looked at two additional independent replicas of 1 million unique cDNA reads for two donors, one aged 18 to 30 and the other aged 80 or older. The study measured age-related changes in TCR beta repertoire diversity using deep sequencing normalized with unique cDNA molecular identifiers. Here is what the overall study found, with its caveats: A strong correlation was found between observed TCR beta diversity and the percentage of naive T cells measured by flow cytometry. As age increased, observed TCR beta diversity per million T cells dropped in a roughly linear way, and a significant reduction was already evident by age roughly 36. Estimates of total diversity based on one million sequenced T cells were regarded as lower bounds and as underestimates. Because donor CMV infection status was unknown, age-related changes in expanded clonotypes were potentially confounded. Since profiling was done on bulk unsorted PBMCs, naive and antigen-experienced compartments could not be conclusively compared. Compared with the aged group, the long-lived group had more naive CD4+ T cells, fewer expanded clones and increased TCR diversity, suggesting age selection.

The method behind the library was 5' RACE. The sequencer listed for this sample is Illumina HiSeq 2500. A second roughly 6 to 12 cycle PCR used a sample-barcoded 5' primer and a J-beta primer mix. Each TCR beta cDNA molecule received a unique molecular identifier from a template-switch 5' adaptor carrying 12 random nucleotides. Each sample yielded at least 3 million CDR3-containing paired-end reads. All of the RNA was converted into first-strand cDNA using the Mint cDNA synthesis kit, with a TRBC-specific oligonucleotide serving as the primer. All cDNA was treated with uracil-DNA glycosylase and then went through a first 18-cycle PCR with the universal primers M1SS and BC2_uni_R. In the source study's methods: For normalization, 1 million high-quality reads were randomly selected from each sample, with every read carrying a distinct molecular identifier. Reads with shared molecular identifiers were discarded instead of being binned into consensus sequences. MiTCR, set to a Q25 quality threshold and the strictest error-elimination algorithm, was used for CDR3 identification, clonotype clustering and error correction. A nonparametric unseen species model with Euler transformation was used to estimate lower-bound total TCR beta diversity. The public reads were reanalyzed by TCRdb: fastp trimming at Q25, MiXCR alignment, in-frame beta chains only. Each CDR3 protein appears once, grouped with its most common genes and DNA. These V and J calls originate from TCRdb's pipeline instead of the authors' own analysis. Within this sample are around 1,000,000 distinct CDR3 sequences, with under 30% of them counted one time only. In total, the top ten clones hold 0.65% to 0.95% of the sample.

Donors were 30 to 45 systemically healthy Caucasian individuals from Russia aged roughly 6 to 90 years. Each donor gave ten milliliters of peripheral blood, collected into EDTA-treated Vacutainer tubes. Ficoll-Paque density-gradient centrifugation was used to isolate PBMCs, with at least 6.5 million obtained per sample. Trizol reagent was used to extract total RNA from the PBMCs, yielding at least 6 micrograms per sample. For every donor, an aliquot of PBMCs went through flow cytometry to measure the percentages of naive CD45RAhigh/CD27high T cells. The junction shows trimming of 0 bases on V and 5 bases on J, plus 16 bases between the germline ends. In the germline V gene (reference sequence), CDR1 corresponds to DFQATT and CDR2 to SNEGSKA. Spanning cysteine to phenylalanine, the CDR3 consists of 15 amino acids. The entry retains the CDR3 DNA only, 45 bases that are in frame from base 1. A note on this clonotype: It lacks a known antigen. There are no base qualities to consult, and no much larger clone falls within one base.

The sample was also reused in another study, on T cells of mothers and their children. As the second publication notes: Donors were nine systemically healthy Caucasian individuals: three mothers and their six children. cDNA synthesis used all of the extracted RNA, with approximately 1.4 ug of RNA in each 15 ul reaction. Sample barcodes and 2-4 random nucleotides were added via the M1S primer in the second PCR. More than 9 million TCR beta CDR3 reads were obtained from each mother, and several million reads were obtained from each child. Thymic selection similarly shapes TCR recombination output in related and unrelated pairs, with minor effect from inherited differences. Normalized repertoire overlap was always slightly but never significantly higher in related than unrelated mother-child pairs. No persistent microchimeric T cell clones were detected, at a sensitivity of approximately 90 clones per million clonotypes. The study used deep NGS to compare TCR beta repertoires of mothers and children, seeking features distinguishing related mother-child pairs from unrelated individuals. Mothers averaged about 40 +/- 4 years of age and children averaged roughly 11 +/- 4 years. After adapters were ligated using NEBNext reagents, the libraries underwent 100+100 nt paired-end sequencing on an Illumina HiSeq 2000. To avoid cross-contamination, the mother libraries and the child libraries were prepared a month apart and sequenced in separate runs. For each donor, between roughly 450,000 and 2,200,000 distinct TCR beta clonotypes were identified. Naive TCR beta clonotypes were estimated from low-frequency clonotypes matched to each donor's FACS-determined naive share, without sorting.

This receptor was identified in a girl aged 2 to 10 in good health. This chain joins TRBV20-1 to TRBJ1-1, with no confidently assigned D gene. The source material was blood. CDR3 loop: CSARDQDEGMTEAFF. The DNA sequence follows: TGCAGTGCTAGAGATCAGGATGAGGGAATGACTGAAGCTTTCTTT.